The T cell receptor (beta chain) under discussion was sequenced for a study of technical replicates of blood from a handful of donors. Method: immunoSEQ multiplex PCR; TCRdb's copy keeps in-frame clones and lacks some. This sample has approximately 100,000 clones, with approximately 96% found just once. The CDR3 loop spans 15 amino acids. The V end was cut by 2 bases, the J end by 0 bases, with 11 bases between. Germline assignment: CDR1 GTSNPN and CDR2 SVGIG (reference sequence). Sequencing input: T cells isolated from PBMCs. The J gene is TRBJ1-5, the V gene TRBV30; maybe TRBD1 (6 bases). This TCR came from a human donor in good health. The chain's CDR3 is CAWSTGPYSNQPQHF. CDR3 DNA sequence: TGTGCCTGGAGTACAGGGCCATATAGCAATCAGCCCCAGCATTTT.